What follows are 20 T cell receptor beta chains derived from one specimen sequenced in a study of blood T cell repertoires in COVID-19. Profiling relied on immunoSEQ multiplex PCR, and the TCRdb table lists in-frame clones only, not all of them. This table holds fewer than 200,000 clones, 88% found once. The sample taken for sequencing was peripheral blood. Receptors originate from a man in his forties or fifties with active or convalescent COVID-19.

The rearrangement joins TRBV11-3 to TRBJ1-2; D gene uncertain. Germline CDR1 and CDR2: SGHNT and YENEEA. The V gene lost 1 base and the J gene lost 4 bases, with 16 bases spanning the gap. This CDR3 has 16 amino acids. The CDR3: CASSLVSSGYTYGYTF. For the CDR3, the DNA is TGTGCCAGCAGCTTAGTCTCGTCAGGCTATACCTATGGCTACACCTTC.

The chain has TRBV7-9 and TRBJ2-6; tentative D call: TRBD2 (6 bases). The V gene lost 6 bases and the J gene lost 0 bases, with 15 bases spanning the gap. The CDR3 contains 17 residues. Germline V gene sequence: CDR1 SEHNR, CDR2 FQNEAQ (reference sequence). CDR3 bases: TGTGCCAGCAGGGAGGGCCTAAGCCGCTCTGGGGCCAACGTCCTGACTTTC. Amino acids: CASREGLSRSGANVLTF.

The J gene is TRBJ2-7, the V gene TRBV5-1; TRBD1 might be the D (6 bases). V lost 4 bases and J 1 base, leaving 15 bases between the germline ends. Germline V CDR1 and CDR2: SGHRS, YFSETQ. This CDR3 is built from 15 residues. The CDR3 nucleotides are TGCGCCAGCAGCGAAGTGGTAGGGGGATCCTACGAGCAGTACTTC. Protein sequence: CASSEVVGGSYEQYF. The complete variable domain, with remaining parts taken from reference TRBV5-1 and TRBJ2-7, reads KAGVTQTPRYLIKTRGQQVTLSCSPISGHRSVSWYQQTPGQGLQFLFEYFSETQRNKGNFPGRFSGRQFSNSRSEMNVSTLELGDSALYLCASSEVVGGSYEQYFGPGTRLTVT.

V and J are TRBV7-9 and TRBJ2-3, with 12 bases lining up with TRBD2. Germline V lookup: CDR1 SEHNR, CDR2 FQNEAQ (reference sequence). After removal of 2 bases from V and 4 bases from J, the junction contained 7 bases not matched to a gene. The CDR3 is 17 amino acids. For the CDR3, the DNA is TGTGCCAGCAGCTTAATCGCTAGCGGGAGGGGAGCAGATACGCAGTATTTT. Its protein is CASSLIASGRGADTQYF. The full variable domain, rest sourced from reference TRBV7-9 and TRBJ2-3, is DTGVSQNPRHKITKRGQNVTFRCDPISEHNRLYWYRQTLGQGPEFLTYFQNEAQLEKSRLLSDRFSAERPKGSFSTLEIQRTEQGDSAMYLCASSLIASGRGADTQYFGPGTRLTVL.

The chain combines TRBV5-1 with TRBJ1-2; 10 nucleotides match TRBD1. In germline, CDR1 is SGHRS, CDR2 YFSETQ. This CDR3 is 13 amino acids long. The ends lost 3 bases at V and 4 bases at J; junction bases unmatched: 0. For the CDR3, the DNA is TGCGCCAGCAGCTGGGACAGGGGCTATGGCTACACCTTC. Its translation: CASSWDRGYGYTF.

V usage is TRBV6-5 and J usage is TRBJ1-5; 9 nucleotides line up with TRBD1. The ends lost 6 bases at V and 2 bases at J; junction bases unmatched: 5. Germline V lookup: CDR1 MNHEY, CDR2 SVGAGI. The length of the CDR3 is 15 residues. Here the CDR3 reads CASRVDRGRNQPQHF. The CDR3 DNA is TGTGCCAGCAGAGTGGACAGGGGCCGCAATCAGCCCCAGCATTTT.

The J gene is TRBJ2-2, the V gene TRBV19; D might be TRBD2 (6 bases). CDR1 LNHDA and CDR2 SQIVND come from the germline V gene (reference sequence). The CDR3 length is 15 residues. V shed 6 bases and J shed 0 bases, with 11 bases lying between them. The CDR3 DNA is TGTGCCAGTAGGTGGGCGGGGACGAACACCGGGGAGCTGTTTTTT. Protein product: CASRWAGTNTGELFF. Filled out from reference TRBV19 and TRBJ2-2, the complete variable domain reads DGGITQSPKYLFRKEGQNVTLSCEQNLNHDAMYWYRQDPGQGLRLIYYSQIVNDFQKGDIAEGYSVSREKKESFPLTVTSAQKNPTAFYLCASRWAGTNTGELFFGEGSRLTVL.

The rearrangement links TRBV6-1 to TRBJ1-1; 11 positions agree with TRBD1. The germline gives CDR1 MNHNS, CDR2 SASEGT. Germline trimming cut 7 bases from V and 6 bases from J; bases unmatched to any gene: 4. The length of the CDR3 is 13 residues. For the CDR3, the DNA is TGTGCCAGCACCGGACAGGGGGCTTCTGAAGCTTTCTTT. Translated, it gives CASTGQGASEAFF.

CDR3 sequence reads: CASRGTSYNEQFF. Here the CDR3 DNA reads TGTGCCAGCAGAGGGACATCGTACAATGAGCAGTTCTTC. This sequence joins TRBV6-6 and TRBJ2-1; maybe TRBD1 (6 bases). Between the trimmed V and J ends, which lost 6 bases and 4 bases, there was a span of 10 bases. Germline assignment: CDR1 MNHNY and CDR2 SVGAGI (reference sequence). This CDR3 is 13 amino acids long.

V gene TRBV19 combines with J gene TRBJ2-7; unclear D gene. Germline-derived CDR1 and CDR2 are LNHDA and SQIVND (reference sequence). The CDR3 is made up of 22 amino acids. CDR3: CPSGPATLPATFTPLSPYEQYF. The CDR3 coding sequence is TGTCCCTCTGGGCCAGCTACCCTCCCAGCTACTTTTACACCGCTTTCTCCCTACGAGCAGTACTTC.

The DNA for the CDR3 is TGTGCCAGCACCCTCTCTCCCCAGGGGAGGAACACTGAAGCTTTCTTT. Residues: CASTLSPQGRNTEAFF. The chain combines TRBV2 with TRBJ1-1, with a weak D call TRBD1 (6 bases). The CDR3 spans 16 residues. Trimming removed 7 bases from V and 1 base from J, with 19 bases in between. The germline CDR1 and CDR2 sequences are SNHLY and FYNNEI.

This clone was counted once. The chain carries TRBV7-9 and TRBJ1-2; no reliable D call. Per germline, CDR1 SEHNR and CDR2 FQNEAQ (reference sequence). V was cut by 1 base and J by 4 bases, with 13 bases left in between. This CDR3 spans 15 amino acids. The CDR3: CASSLGAQRRYGYTF. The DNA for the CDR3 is TGTGCCAGCAGCTTAGGAGCGCAGAGGCGCTATGGCTACACCTTC.

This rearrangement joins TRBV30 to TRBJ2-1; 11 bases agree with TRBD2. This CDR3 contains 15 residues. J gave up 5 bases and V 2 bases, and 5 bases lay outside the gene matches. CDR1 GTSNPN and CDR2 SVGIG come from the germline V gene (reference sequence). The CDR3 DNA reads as TGTGCCTGGAGTTTCGGGACTAGCGGTAACAATGAGCAGTTCTTC. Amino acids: CAWSFGTSGNNEQFF. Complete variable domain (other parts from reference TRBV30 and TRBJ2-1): SQTIHQWPATLVQPVGSPLSLECTVEGTSNPNLYWYRQAAGRGLQLLFYSVGIGQISSEVPQNLSASRPQDRQFILSSKKLLLSDSGFYLCAWSFGTSGNNEQFFGPGTRLTVL.

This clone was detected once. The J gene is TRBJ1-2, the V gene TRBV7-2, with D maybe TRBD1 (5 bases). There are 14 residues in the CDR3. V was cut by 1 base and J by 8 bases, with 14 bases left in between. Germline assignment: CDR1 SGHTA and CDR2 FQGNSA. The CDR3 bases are TGTGCCAGCAGCTTAGAGTCGACGCGGGGCGGCTACACCTTC. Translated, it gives CASSLESTRGGYTF. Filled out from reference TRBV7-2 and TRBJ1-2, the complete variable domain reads GAGVSQSPSNKVTEKGKDVELRCDPISGHTALYWYRQSLGQGLEFLIYFQGNSAPDKSGLPSDRFSAERTGGSVSTLTIQRTQQEDSAVYLCASSLESTRGGYTFGSGTRLTVV.

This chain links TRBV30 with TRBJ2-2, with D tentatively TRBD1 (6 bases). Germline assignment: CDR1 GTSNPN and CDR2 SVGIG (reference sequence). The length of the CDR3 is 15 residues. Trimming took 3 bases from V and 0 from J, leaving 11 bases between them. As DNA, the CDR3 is TGTGCCTGGAGACAGGGCCAAACGAACACCGGGGAGCTGTTTTTT. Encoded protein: CAWRQGQTNTGELFF.

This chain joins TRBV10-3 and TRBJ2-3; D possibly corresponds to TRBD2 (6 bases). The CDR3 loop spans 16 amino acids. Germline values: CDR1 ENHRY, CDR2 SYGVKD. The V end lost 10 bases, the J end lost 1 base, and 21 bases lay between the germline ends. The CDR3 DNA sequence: TGTGCCACCCGGGACGGACGCGGCGGGGGCACAGATACGCAGTATTTT. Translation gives CATRDGRGGGTDTQYF.

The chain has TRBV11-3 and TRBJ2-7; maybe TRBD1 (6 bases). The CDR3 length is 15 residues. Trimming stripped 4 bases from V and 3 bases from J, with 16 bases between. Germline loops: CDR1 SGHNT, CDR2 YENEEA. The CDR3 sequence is CASSSFRTENYEQYF. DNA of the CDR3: TGTGCCAGCAGCTCCTTTAGGACAGAGAACTACGAGCAGTACTTC. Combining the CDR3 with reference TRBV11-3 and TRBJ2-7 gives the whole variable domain EAGVVQSPRYKIIEKKQPVAFWCNPISGHNTLYWYLQNLGQGPELLIRYENEEAVDDSQLPKDRFSAERLKGVDSTLKIQPAELGDSAVYLCASSSFRTENYEQYFGPGTRLTVT.

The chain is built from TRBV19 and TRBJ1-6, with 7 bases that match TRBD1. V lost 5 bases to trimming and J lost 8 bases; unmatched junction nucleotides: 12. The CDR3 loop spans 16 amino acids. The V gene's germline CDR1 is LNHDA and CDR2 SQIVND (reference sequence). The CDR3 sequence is CASSSDRFSEDSPLHF. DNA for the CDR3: TGTGCCAGTAGTTCGGACAGGTTTAGTGAAGATTCACCCCTCCACTTT. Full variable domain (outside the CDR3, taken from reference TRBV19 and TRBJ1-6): DGGITQSPKYLFRKEGQNVTLSCEQNLNHDAMYWYRQDPGQGLRLIYYSQIVNDFQKGDIAEGYSVSREKKESFPLTVTSAQKNPTAFYLCASSSDRFSEDSPLHFGNGTRLTVT.

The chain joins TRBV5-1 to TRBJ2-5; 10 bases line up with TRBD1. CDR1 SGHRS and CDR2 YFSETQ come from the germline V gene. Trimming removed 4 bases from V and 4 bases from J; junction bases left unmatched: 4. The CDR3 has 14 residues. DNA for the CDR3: TGCGCCAGCAGCCGGGACAGGGGACGAGAGACCCAGTACTTC. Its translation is CASSRDRGRETQYF.

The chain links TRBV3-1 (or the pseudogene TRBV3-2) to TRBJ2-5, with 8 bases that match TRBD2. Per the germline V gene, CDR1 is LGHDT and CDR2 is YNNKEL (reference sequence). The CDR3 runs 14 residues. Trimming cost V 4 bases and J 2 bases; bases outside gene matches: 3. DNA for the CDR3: TGTGCCAGCAGCCCCATAGCGGGGCAAGAGACCCAGTACTTC. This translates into CASSPIAGQETQYF.